This is a list of T cell receptor beta chains from one sample in a study of T cell repertoires in cytomegalovirus infection. No antigens are known for them. Using its own MiXCR run on the reads, TCRdb lists one record per CDR3 protein. This sample has 110,000 or so distinct CDR3 sequences, with around 28% found just once. This specimen consisted of CD8+ T cells from cultured PBMCs, obtained from culture after CMV antigen stimulation. These receptors all stem from a human donor in good health (CMV status not recorded). Some clones in this sample may be carry-over from other donors' samples. Both conserved end residues are part of each CDR3. Each record gives: V gene, clone size, J gene, D gene, CDR3 protein, CDR3 DNA. D genes are given only for firm matches. The size entry is marked missing in some rows and otherwise reads once, few, many or a size class.

TRBV25-1	.	TRBJ1-4	.	CASSAVSNEKLFF	TGTGCCAGCAGTGCGGTTTCGAATGAAAAACTGTTTTTT
TRBV7-3	few	TRBJ2-3	TRBD2	CASSYLAGGMNTQYF	TGTGCCAGCAGCTATCTAGCGGGGGGAATGAATACGCAGTATTTT
TRBV7-3	.	TRBJ2-1	.	CASSSSVGNEQFF	TGTGCCAGCAGCTCCTCCGTGGGAAATGAGCAGTTCTTC
TRBV19	.	TRBJ1-1	.	CASSWTKNTEAFF	TGTGCCAGTAGCTGGACAAAGAACACTGAAGCTTTCTTT
TRBV7-3	.	TRBJ2-3	.	CASISPGDWSGDTQYF	TGTGCCAGCATCTCACCGGGAGATTGGAGTGGAGATACGCAGTATTTT
TRBV6-1	many	TRBJ2-3	.	CASPSGRDTQYF	TGTGCCAGCCCTTCGGGTCGAGATACGCAGTATTTT
TRBV11-1	many	TRBJ2-7	.	CASSLVAQGHTYEQYF	TGTGCCAGCAGCTTAGTGGCCCAGGGGCATACCTACGAGCAGTACTTC
TRBV28	.	TRBJ2-7	TRBD1	CAITGGSSYEQYF	TGTGCCATAACAGGGGGGAGCTCCTACGAGCAGTACTTC
TRBV4-2	.	TRBJ1-2	TRBD1	CASSQRTGANYGYTF	TGTGCCAGCAGCCAAAGGACAGGTGCTAACTATGGCTACACCTTC
TRBV4-1	many	TRBJ2-3	.	CASSQDPRETSTDTQYF	TGCGCCAGCAGCCAAGATCCCAGGGAAACTAGCACAGATACGCAGTATTTT
TRBV7-9	.	TRBJ2-7	.	CASSESLGSPAWYF	TGTGCCAGCAGCGAGAGTTTGGGGTCCCCAGCCTGGTACTTC
TRBV9	few	TRBJ2-3	.	CASGSGWRGPTDTQYF	TGTGCCAGCGGGAGCGGATGGCGGGGGCCGACAGATACGCAGTATTTT
TRBV19	.	TRBJ2-1	TRBD1	CASSTGQYNEQFF	TGTGCCAGTAGTACGGGACAGTACAATGAGCAGTTCTTC
TRBV29-1	.	TRBJ2-3	TRBD1	CSVETGGDTQYF	TGCAGCGTTGAGACAGGGGGAGATACGCAGTATTTT
TRBV24-1	.	TRBJ1-1	.	CATPWGREGTEAFF	TGTGCCACTCCCTGGGGCAGGGAGGGTACTGAAGCTTTCTTT
TRBV6-5	.	TRBJ1-1	.	CASSYGQGMNTEAFF	TGTGCCAGCAGTTACGGTCAGGGTATGAACACTGAAGCTTTCTTT
TRBV12-3/TRBV12-4	.	TRBJ2-1	.	CASSPGDIPRYNEQFF	TGTGCCAGCAGTCCCGGGGACATCCCAAGGTACAATGAGCAGTTCTTC
TRBV20-1	.	TRBJ2-1	.	CSAREWGVEFF	TGCAGTGCTAGAGAATGGGGGGTGGAGTTCTTC
TRBV19	.	TRBJ1-5	.	CASSLQEYQPQHF	TGTGCCAGTAGCTTACAGGAGTATCAGCCCCAGCATTTT
TRBV5-1	.	TRBJ2-4	TRBD2	CASSLAGGDKNIQYF	TGCGCCAGCAGCTTAGCGGGGGGCGACAAAAACATTCAGTACTTC
TRBV18	.	TRBJ1-1	.	CASSPIPTFENFAEAFF	TGTGCCAGCTCACCAATTCCCACATTCGAGAATTTCGCTGAAGCTTTCTTT
TRBV20-1	few	TRBJ1-1	TRBD1	CSAHTGVGTEAFF	TGCAGTGCTCATACAGGGGTAGGGACTGAAGCTTTCTTT
TRBV7-6	few	TRBJ2-7	.	CASSPAADYEQYF	TGTGCCAGCAGCCCCGCGGCGGACTACGAGCAGTACTTC
TRBV2	.	TRBJ1-1	.	CASSVGLRTEAFF	TGTGCCAGCAGTGTGGGACTTCGCACTGAAGCTTTCTTT
TRBV12-3/TRBV12-4	.	TRBJ1-1	.	CASGLTEAFF	TGTGCCAGCGGCTTGACTGAAGCTTTCTTT
TRBV15	.	TRBJ1-6	.	CATSRDRGRASPLHF	TGTGCCACCAGCAGAGATCGGGGCAGGGCTTCACCCCTCCACTTT
TRBV28	many	TRBJ2-7	TRBD1	CASSLIRTGGFNEQYF	TGTGCCAGCAGTCTTATTCGGACAGGGGGCTTCAACGAGCAGTACTTC
TRBV12-3/TRBV12-4	.	TRBJ2-1	.	CASNPGVGNEQFF	TGTGCCAGCAACCCGGGAGTGGGCAATGAGCAGTTCTTC
TRBV9	.	TRBJ1-1	.	CASSVADVGTEAFF	TGTGCCAGCAGCGTAGCAGACGTGGGCACTGAAGCTTTCTTT
TRBV5-4	few	TRBJ2-5	.	CASSSAEGLQETQYF	TGTGCCAGCAGCTCCGCGGAAGGGCTTCAGGAGACCCAGTACTTC
TRBV27	.	TRBJ2-7	.	CASSLATSEQYF	TGTGCCAGCAGTCTGGCAACCTCCGAGCAGTACTTC
TRBV7-6	many	TRBJ2-1	.	CASSAEPSGINNEQFF	TGTGCCAGCAGCGCAGAACCATCCGGGATCAACAATGAGCAGTTCTTC
TRBV19	few	TRBJ1-1	.	CASSHRGGHPNTEAFF	TGTGCCAGTAGCCATCGGGGAGGACACCCGAACACTGAAGCTTTCTTT
TRBV28	.	TRBJ2-1	TRBD2	CASSPTAGWRGGLNNEQFF	TGTGCCAGCAGTCCCACCGCAGGGTGGCGGGGGGGCCTCAATAATGAGCAGTTCTTC
TRBV2	.	TRBJ2-1	.	CASSEWAGVGEQFF	TGTGCCAGCAGTGAATGGGCAGGGGTGGGTGAGCAGTTCTTC
TRBV7-9	medium-sized	TRBJ2-1	.	CASSQGHGSSYNEQFF	TGTGCCAGCAGCCAGGGGCACGGGAGCTCCTACAATGAGCAGTTCTTC
TRBV12-3/TRBV12-4	few	TRBJ2-3	TRBD1	CASSLTTGGADTQYF	TGTGCCAGCAGTCTAACTACAGGGGGCGCAGATACGCAGTATTTT
TRBV12-3/TRBV12-4	.	TRBJ1-5	.	CASSSWNQPQHF	TGTGCCAGCAGTAGCTGGAATCAGCCCCAGCATTTT
TRBV4-1	few	TRBJ2-4	TRBD2	CASSQGLAGGSAKNIQYF	TGCGCCAGCAGCCAAGGCCTAGCGGGGGGGTCAGCCAAAAACATTCAGTACTTC
TRBV7-2	many	TRBJ2-2	.	CASSQLGELFF	TGTGCCAGCAGCCAACTTGGGGAGCTGTTTTTT
TRBV7-2	many	TRBJ2-7	TRBD2	CASSKGLAGGSYEQYF	TGTGCCAGCAGCAAAGGACTAGCGGGGGGCTCCTACGAGCAGTACTTC
TRBV2	.	TRBJ1-2	.	CASIPGEFNYGYTF	TGTGCCAGCATCCCGGGAGAGTTTAACTATGGCTACACCTTC
TRBV4-2	many	TRBJ1-2	TRBD1	CASSQPFQGQGGDGYTF	TGTGCCAGCAGCCAACCATTTCAAGGACAGGGGGGAGATGGCTACACCTTC
TRBV19	few	TRBJ2-7	TRBD1	CASSIVGTAYEQYF	TGTGCCAGTAGTATAGTGGGGACAGCCTACGAGCAGTACTTC
TRBV7-2	few	TRBJ2-2	.	CASSLSWRGPTSSGELFF	TGTGCCAGCAGCTTAAGCTGGCGGGGGCCAACAAGTTCCGGGGAGCTGTTTTTT
TRBV4-1	few	TRBJ2-3	TRBD2	CASSQDMLAGAGDTQYF	TGCGCCAGCAGCCAAGATATGCTAGCGGGGGCTGGGGATACGCAGTATTTT
TRBV5-4	.	TRBJ2-5	.	CASSLQVRQETQYF	TGTGCCAGCAGCCTACAGGTCCGGCAAGAGACCCAGTACTTC
TRBV7-2	many	TRBJ1-5	TRBD1	CASSRTHYGTASNQPQHF	TGTGCCAGCAGCCGAACCCACTACGGGACAGCCAGCAATCAGCCCCAGCATTTT
TRBV7-7	.	TRBJ2-3	.	CASSLERAHTQYF	TGTGCCAGCAGCTTAGAACGGGCTCATACGCAGTATTTT
TRBV9	.	TRBJ2-5	.	CASSVDDDETQYF	TGTGCCAGCAGCGTAGATGACGATGAGACCCAGTACTTC
TRBV19	once	TRBJ2-1	.	CASNPRGAPENEQFF	TGTGCCAGTAATCCCCGGGGAGCTCCGGAGAATGAGCAGTTCTTC
TRBV11-2	.	TRBJ1-1	.	CASSLMGSAEAFF	TGTGCCAGCAGCTTGATGGGGTCCGCTGAAGCTTTCTTT
TRBV12-3/TRBV12-4	many	TRBJ1-2	TRBD1	CASSFGGLTGGDYYGYTF	TGTGCCAGCAGTTTTGGGGGGCTGACAGGGGGAGACTACTATGGCTACACCTTC
TRBV29-1	.	TRBJ1-1	.	CSAAGTDKLPNTEAFF	TGCAGCGCCGCTGGCACTGACAAATTGCCGAACACTGAAGCTTTCTTT
TRBV7-9	many	TRBJ1-4	.	CASSSTGGGEKLFF	TGTGCCAGCAGCTCGACCGGAGGGGGTGAAAAACTGTTTTTT
TRBV7-6	many	TRBJ1-5	TRBD1	CASSEGGQNQPQHF	TGTGCCAGCAGCGAGGGGGGACAGAATCAGCCCCAGCATTTT
TRBV10-3	many	TRBJ2-3	.	CAISVGSGGTDTQYF	TGTGCCATCAGTGTAGGTAGCGGAGGCACAGATACGCAGTATTTT